The 8 T cell receptor beta chains given below trace back to one sample, sequenced in a study of T cell repertoires in cytomegalovirus infection. TCRdb re-derived calls from the reads in MiXCR, one entry per CDR3 protein. The sample shows about 160,000 distinct CDR3 sequences, roughly 17% of them seen only once. Sequencing was performed on CD8+ T cells from PBMCs. The receptors stem from a human donor in good health (CMV status not recorded). Some clones in this sample may be carry-over from other donors' samples.

This clonotype was seen only a few times. The chain couples TRBV20-1 to TRBJ2-7; the D is unclear. V was cut by 0 bases and J by 4 bases, with 10 bases left in between. CDR1 DFQATT and CDR2 SNEGSKA come from the germline V gene (reference sequence). This CDR3 has 13 amino acids. For the CDR3, the DNA is TGCAGTGCTAGAGATAGGAGAGAGTACGAGCAGTACTTC. Translating gives CSARDRREYEQYF.

This clonotype has more than one count but fewer than ten. The V call is TRBV2, the J call TRBJ1-2; D is undetermined. The germline V gene has CDR1 SNHLY and CDR2 FYNNEI. V was trimmed by 2 bases and J by 8 bases, leaving 24 bases between them. The CDR3 covers 17 residues. The CDR3 bases are TGTGCCAGCAGTGAAAGCGGTCCGTTCCCCGGTTCGCGAGGCTACACCTTC. Its translation: CASSESGPFPGSRGYTF.

This sequence joins TRBV11-2 and TRBJ1-1; no clear D gene. Germline CDR1 SGHAT, CDR2 FQNNGV. This CDR3 has 12 amino acids. Trimming removed 5 bases from V and 4 bases from J, with 8 bases in between. CDR3 in DNA: TGTGCCAGCAGCGAGGGCCTCACTGAAGCTTTCTTT. Translated: CASSEGLTEAFF.

This chain uses TRBV28 with TRBJ2-3; TRBD2 matches at 7 bases. The CDR3 is 15 amino acids. Germline CDR1 reads MDHEN; CDR2 reads SYDVKM. V lost 8 bases and J lost 1; bases outside the gene matches: 9. CDR3 coding DNA: TGTGCCAGCCGTGGGCGGGAGAAGGGCACAGATACGCAGTATTTT. This translates into CASRGREKGTDTQYF.

The rearrangement uses TRBV29-1 and TRBJ1-1, with D unclear. The CDR3 is made up of 11 amino acids. The V gene's germline CDR1 is SQVTM and CDR2 ANQGSEA. CDR3 sequence reads: CSAELNTEAFF. CDR3 coding DNA: TGCTCCGCAGAACTGAACACTGAAGCTTTCTTT.

This clonotype has a handful of counts. The rearrangement uses TRBV7-6 and TRBJ2-1; 8 bases are shared with TRBD1. The germline V gene encodes CDR1 SGHVS and CDR2 FNYEAQ. J was trimmed by 3 bases and V by 5 bases; bases with no gene match: 3. The CDR3 is 14 amino acids. The CDR3 DNA reads TGTGCCAGCAGCGGACAGGGCCACTACAATGAGCAGTTCTTC. This encodes CASSGQGHYNEQFF.

This clonotype appeared a few times. This chain joins TRBV20-1 and TRBJ2-7; unclear D gene. In germline, CDR1 is DFQATT, CDR2 SNEGSKA (reference sequence). The ends were cut back, 1 base at V and 3 bases at J, with 7 bases in the middle. The CDR3 has 12 residues. In DNA, the CDR3 is TGCAGTGCTAGAGTCAACGACTACGAGCAGTACTTC. Amino acids: CSARVNDYEQYF.

This clonotype was observed a few times. The rearrangement uses TRBV28 and TRBJ2-7; 9 bases align to TRBD1. Germline assignment: CDR1 MDHEN and CDR2 SYDVKM. This CDR3 is 15 amino acids long. After removal of 5 bases from V and 2 bases from J, the junction contained 7 bases not matched to a gene. The CDR3 reads CASSPGTGKPYEQYF. The DNA for the CDR3 is TGTGCCAGCAGTCCAGGGACAGGGAAACCCTACGAGCAGTACTTC.